This T cell receptor (beta chain) was sequenced in a study of blood T cells in healthy people across ages. Study results and limitations: Unsorted PBMCs ruled out conclusive naive versus antigen-experienced comparison.

This clonotype came up a few times. What it binds is unknown. The germline V gene encodes CDR1 LGHNA and CDR2 YSLEER. Trimming pared 1 base from V and 5 bases from J, leaving 11 bases between. The CDR3 has 14 amino acids. For the second PCR, which ran for 7 to 11 cycles, a sample-barcoded 5' primer and a J-beta primer mix were used. From the 5' RACE reads, TCRdb called clonotypes with MiXCR, one entry per CDR3 protein. The sample lists roughly 1 million distinct CDR3 sequences, about 25% occurring once. This same sample was also part of a study on T cells of mothers and their children.

This clonotype originated in a girl aged 2 to 9 in good health. The sequenced sample consisted of blood. V gene TRBV4-3 combines with J gene TRBJ1-1; D is ambiguous. DNA for the CDR3: TGCGCCAGCAGCCAAGTATCACGGACTACTGAAGCTTTCTTT. This sequence encodes CASSQVSRTTEAFF.